These T cell receptor beta chains were read from a single sample in a study of shared clonotypes between healthy human individuals. The method was immunoSEQ multiplex PCR; TCRdb's version includes in-frame clones alone and lacks a portion of them. There are 550,000 to 650,000 clones in the sample; around 96% occur only once, and roughly 0.1% lies in the top ten. The sequencing input was naive CD8+ T cells sorted from blood. These receptors were obtained from a woman in her 30s in good health. Each CDR3 is given with its conserved first and last residue. D genes are given only for firm matches. Where a row states a size, it is once, few, many or the class of an expanded clone; other rows omit it.

J gene,V gene,clone size,D gene,CDR3 DNA,CDR3 protein
TRBJ2-2,TRBV25-1,NA,TRBD1,TGTGCCAGCGGGTACAGGGGCACCGGGGAGCTGTTTTTT,CASGYRGTGELFF
TRBJ2-1,TRBV28,NA,TRBD2,TGTGCCAGCACCCACGGGGGGAATGAGCAGTTCTTC,CASTHGGNEQFF
TRBJ2-4,TRBV27,NA,TRBD1,TGTGCCAGCAGTTTGGGACAGGGCGCCTTAACCAAAAACATTCAGTACTTC,CASSLGQGALTKNIQYF
TRBJ1-1,TRBV19,NA,TRBD1,TGTGCCGTCCAGACAGGGCGAACTGAAGCTTTCTTT,CAVQTGRTEAFF
TRBJ2-7,TRBV28,NA,NA,TGTGCCACGGGACGCGGGGCGGGATACGAGCAGTACTTC,CATGRGAGYEQYF
TRBJ2-1,TRBV2,NA,NA,TGTGCCAGCGGGGAAGAAACGGGGTACAATGAGCAGTTCTTC,CASGEETGYNEQFF
TRBJ2-1,TRBV6-5,NA,NA,TGTGCCAGCACTCTCTACAATGAGCAGTTCTTC,CASTLYNEQFF
TRBJ2-7,TRBV7-2,once,NA,TGTGCCAGCAGCTTAGGGGGAACGAACGAGCAGTACTTC,CASSLGGTNEQYF
TRBJ1-5,TRBV6-1,few,NA,TGTGCCAGCAGAGACACCAGCAATCAGCCCCAGCATTTT,CASRDTSNQPQHF
TRBJ1-1,TRBV6-1,NA,TRBD1,TGTGCCAGCAGTGAACGGGACAGGAGTATGAACACTGAAGCTTTCTTT,CASSERDRSMNTEAFF
TRBJ2-1,TRBV4-2,NA,TRBD2,TGTGCCAGCAGCCAAGACCCAACTAGCGGACAGACCTCCTACAATGAGCAGTTCTTC,CASSQDPTSGQTSYNEQFF
TRBJ2-1,TRBV10-2,NA,TRBD2,TGCGCCAGCAGTGCTAGCGGGAGGGCCTACAATGAGCAGTTCTTC,CASSASGRAYNEQFF
TRBJ2-1,TRBV7-9,NA,NA,TGTGCCAGCAGCTCACCCCGGACAGAGAATGAGCAGTTCTTC,CASSSPRTENEQFF
TRBJ2-7,TRBV28,NA,NA,TGTGCCAGCAGTTTAATAAGCGACGAGCAGTACTTC,CASSLISDEQYF
TRBJ2-5,TRBV5-6,NA,TRBD2,TGTGCCAGCAGCTTGGGCTTTGGCGGGAGGACGAGAGAGACCCAGTACTTC,CASSLGFGGRTRETQYF
TRBJ1-2,TRBV28,NA,TRBD1,TGTGCCAGCGAAGCCAGGGGGTGGATCTATGGCTACACCTTC,CASEARGWIYGYTF
TRBJ2-3,TRBV6-5,NA,TRBD2,TGTGCCAGCAGTTACACAACTAGCGGAATCACAGATACGCAGTATTTT,CASSYTTSGITDTQYF
TRBJ2-7,TRBV27,NA,TRBD2,TGTGCCAGCAGTTTGGAGGGCGGGAGGGCCTACGAGCAGTACTTC,CASSLEGGRAYEQYF
TRBJ2-1,TRBV29-1,NA,TRBD2,TGCAGCGTTGTTGGACTAGCGGGAGTTAGCTCCTACAATGAGCAGTTCTTC,CSVVGLAGVSSYNEQFF
TRBJ2-1,TRBV11-2,NA,TRBD2,TGTGCCAGCAGCTTAAGTAGCGGGGATGAGCAGTTCTTC,CASSLSSGDEQFF
TRBJ1-1,TRBV6-5,NA,NA,TGTGCCAGCAGTTACTCGGCGGGCGCGAACACTGAAGCTTTCTTT,CASSYSAGANTEAFF
TRBJ2-1,TRBV5-4,NA,TRBD1,TGTGCCAGCAGCCCTACCCGGGACAGGTTCGGGGCAGGTGAGCAGTTCTTC,CASSPTRDRFGAGEQFF
TRBJ2-5,TRBV6-5,NA,NA,TGTGCCAGCAGTTATACCCCGGAAGGAGAGACCCAGTACTTC,CASSYTPEGETQYF
TRBJ2-3,TRBV4-1,once,NA,TGCGCCAGCAGCCAAGAACAAGGGGAGGGGGCAGATACGCAGTATTTT,CASSQEQGEGADTQYF
TRBJ1-1,TRBV9,NA,TRBD1,TGTGCCAGCAGCGTAGCCCCCGGACAGGGAGAGGGCACTGAAGCTTTCTTT,CASSVAPGQGEGTEAFF
TRBJ1-2,TRBV7-2,NA,TRBD1,TGTGCCAGCAGCTTAGGGACCAAACAGGGGGAGGAGGGCTACACCTTC,CASSLGTKQGEEGYTF
TRBJ2-2,TRBV7-6,NA,NA,TGTGCCAGCAGCCCAGAGATTTTGCTGTTTGCCGGCGGGGAGCTGTTTTTT,CASSPEILLFAGGELFF
TRBJ1-1,TRBV5-6,NA,NA,TGTGCCAGCAGCTTGGAGGGGGGCGACGCTTTCTTT,CASSLEGGDAFF
TRBJ1-4,TRBV5-6,NA,NA,TGTGCCAGCAGCTCGGCAGGGAATGAAAAACTGTTTTTT,CASSSAGNEKLFF
TRBJ2-5,TRBV29-1,NA,NA,TGCAGCTATACCCAAAGGCCTCAAGAGACCCAGTACTTC,CSYTQRPQETQYF
TRBJ2-1,TRBV7-9,NA,NA,TGTGCCAGCAGCCCCGGACAGAACACATACAATGAGCAGTTCTTC,CASSPGQNTYNEQFF
TRBJ2-4,TRBV5-6,once,NA,TGTGCCAGCAGCTTGGATAGGGGGAACATTCAGTACTTC,CASSLDRGNIQYF
TRBJ1-5,TRBV25-1,once,NA,TGTGCCAGCAGTGCCTCGGTTAATCAGCCCCAGCATTTT,CASSASVNQPQHF